This paragraph covers one T cell receptor beta chain sequence. This CDR3 is built from 15 residues. Germline V gene data show CDR1 as SGHNT and CDR2 as YYREEE (reference sequence). V was clipped by 3 bases and J by 7 bases; unmatched bases: 11. The sample originates from a study of blood T cell repertoires in COVID-19. Study at large: The United States, Italy and Spain provided the acute and convalescent COVID-19 samples. PBMCs, B-cell-depleted T cells, or T cells provided the cDNA or gDNA that made up the material.

Authors' analysis steps: Amplifying reference gene primers gave estimates of nucleated cell counts. Only in-frame clones appear in the TCRdb table, and some are missing; sequencing was by immunoSEQ multiplex PCR. V and J calls and clone size are given by that table; D and trimming were obtained from the DNA. The profile shows about 220,000 clones, roughly 84% of them singletons. The chain recombines TRBV5-4 with TRBJ2-7; TRBD2 aligns across 9 bases. The source material was peripheral blood. This TCR came from a woman older than 75 with acute or convalescent COVID-19. In DNA form, the CDR3 reads TGTGCCAGCAGCTCTCCTAGCGGGGACCTGGGGGAGCAGTACTTC. Its protein is CASSSPSGDLGEQYF.